Each of the 22 T cell receptor beta chains below was sequenced from the same sample in a study of blood T cell repertoires in COVID-19. The protocol was immunoSEQ multiplex PCR, while the TCRdb copy is restricted to in-frame clones and leaves out a portion. Of approximately 82,000 clones listed, roughly 80% are singletons. Material for sequencing was peripheral blood. The receptors come from a woman in her 70s with acute or convalescent COVID-19.

The chain has TRBV7-2 and TRBJ2-3, with 11 bases lining up with TRBD1. Germline V lookup: CDR1 SGHTA, CDR2 FQGNSA. This CDR3 contains 16 residues. Losses at the gene ends were 5 bases for V and 6 bases for J; bases not matched to a gene: 10. In DNA, the CDR3 is TGTGCCAGCAGCCCCCTTGGACAGGGGGCGCGGGATACGCAGTATTTT. This gives the protein CASSPLGQGARDTQYF.

The chain recombines TRBV7-6 with TRBJ2-7; weak D call: TRBD1 (6 bases). CDR1 and CDR2 (germline): SGHVS, FNYEAQ. The CDR3 runs 15 residues. Trimming removed 0 bases at V and 3 bases at J, with 12 bases between. CDR3 residues: CASSLASDSYYEQYF. CDR3 in DNA: TGTGCCAGCAGCTTAGCATCGGACAGCTACTACGAGCAGTACTTC.

The CDR3 protein is CASSVGPAEEEPQHF. In DNA form, the CDR3 reads TGTGCCAGCAGCGTAGGCCCAGCAGAGGAAGAGCCCCAGCATTTT. This chain uses TRBV9 with TRBJ1-5; D not resolved. Germline values: CDR1 SGDLS, CDR2 YYNGEE. The CDR3 runs 15 residues. Trimming took 0 bases from V and 8 from J, leaving 15 bases between them.

The J gene is TRBJ2-5, the V gene TRBV18; 7 bases are shared with TRBD2. The germline gives CDR1 KGHSH, CDR2 LQKENI. CDR3 size: 17 residues. Trimming at V came to 1 base and at J to 1 base, leaving 9 bases not matched to a gene. The CDR3 sequence: CASSPRARGGSQETQYF. The CDR3 bases are TGTGCCAGCTCACCACGGGCTCGGGGAGGGAGCCAAGAGACCCAGTACTTC. The full variable domain, its missing parts supplied by reference TRBV18 and TRBJ2-5, is NAGVMQNPRHLVRRRGQEARLRCSPMKGHSHVYWYRQLPEEGLKFMVYLQKENIIDESGMPKERFSAEFPKEGPSILRIQQVVRGDSAAYFCASSPRARGGSQETQYFGPGTRLLVL.

The CDR3: CASSMLPGQGKDQPQHF. Written as DNA, the CDR3 is TGTGCCAGTAGTATGCTCCCGGGACAGGGGAAGGATCAGCCCCAGCATTTT. This sequence joins TRBV19 and TRBJ1-5, with 10 bases fitting TRBD1. The CDR3 sequence is 17 residues long. CDR1 is LNHDA, CDR2 SQIVND, per germline (reference sequence). The junction had 10 bases not matched to a gene; V was cut back by 3 bases and J by 5 bases.

On this clone: The sample contains more than one DNA sequence encoding this CDR3. V and J are TRBV11-2 and TRBJ2-1; 13 bases map to TRBD2. This CDR3 has 15 amino acids. The V gene's germline CDR1 is SGHAT and CDR2 FQNNGV. Unmatched junction bases numbered 4, after V lost 2 bases and J lost 9 bases. CDR3 loop: CASSLPGLAGVEQFF. The CDR3 bases are TGTGCCAGCAGCTTACCCGGACTAGCGGGAGTTGAGCAGTTCTTC.

This chain joins TRBV28 and TRBJ1-6; no reliable D call. Deletions cut 5 bases from V and 4 bases from J, with 9 bases between. CDR3 length: 14 residues. CDR1 and CDR2 from the germline V gene are MDHEN and SYDVKM. CDR3 DNA sequence: TGTGCCAGCAGTGGTTTCGAGTATAATTCACCCCTCCACTTT. Amino acids: CASSGFEYNSPLHF.

This clone was picked up one time. The J gene is TRBJ1-4, the V gene TRBV7-8; TRBD1 is a possible D gene (5 bases). Trimming shortened V by 5 bases and J by 6 bases, and 13 bases separated the two germline ends. CDR3 size: 14 residues. CDR1 SGHVS and CDR2 FQNEAQ come from the germline V gene. CDR3 in DNA: TGTGCCAGCAGCGTAGGTTTAGGGGATGAAAAACTGTTTTTT. It encodes CASSVGLGDEKLFF.

The V call is TRBV5-6, the J call TRBJ2-1, with 11 bases aligning to TRBD2. J was trimmed by 10 bases and V by 1 base; bases with no gene match: 10. The CDR3 sequence is 16 residues long. Germline assignment: CDR1 SGHDT and CDR2 YYEEEE. Written as DNA, the CDR3 is TGTGCCAGCAGCTTGACTAGCGGGAGTGTGTTCGGGGAGCAGTTCTTC. Amino acids: CASSLTSGSVFGEQFF.

The count of this clone is one. The V and J genes are TRBV6-1 and TRBJ2-5; 10 nucleotides agree with TRBD2. The CDR3 covers 17 residues. Trimming at V came to 3 bases and at J to 4 bases, leaving 11 bases not matched to a gene. Germline loops: CDR1 MNHNS, CDR2 SASEGT. The CDR3 sequence: CASSDPKRAGGVETQYF. CDR3 DNA: TGTGCCAGCAGTGACCCAAAGAGAGCGGGAGGGGTAGAGACCCAGTACTTC.

The V and J genes are TRBV5-5 and TRBJ1-1; TRBD1 aligns across 8 bases. V gave up 4 bases and J gave up 3 bases; unmatched junction bases: 5. Per the germline V gene, CDR1 is SGHKS and CDR2 is YYEKEE (reference sequence). The CDR3 has 14 amino acids. CDR3 residues: CASSRDRSDTEAFF. The DNA for the CDR3 is TGTGCCAGCAGCCGGGACAGGTCTGACACTGAAGCTTTCTTT.

About this clone itself: The junction departs from germline at one end; a sequencing error may be responsible. V usage is TRBV15 and J usage is TRBJ1-1; TRBD1 is a possible D gene (5 bases). The CDR3 runs to 16 residues. The germline gives CDR1 LNHNV, CDR2 YYDKDF (reference sequence). The CDR3 loop reads CATSRDSGTQNTEAFF. In DNA form, the CDR3 reads TGTGCCACCAGCCGAGATTCCGGGACTCAGAACACTGAAGCTTTCTTT.

The chain links TRBV30 to TRBJ1-4; a possible D gene is TRBD1 (6 bases). The CDR3 has 14 residues. The germline V gene has CDR1 GTSNPN and CDR2 SVGIG (reference sequence). V was shortened by 0 bases and J by 6 bases, with 11 bases between the two germline ends. DNA of the CDR3: TGTGCCTGGAGTGTACTCAGGGGCGATGAAAAACTGTTTTTT. Translation: CAWSVLRGDEKLFF.

The rearrangement links TRBV9 to TRBJ1-1; D unresolved. The germline V gene has CDR1 SGDLS and CDR2 YYNGEE. CDR3 length equals 13 residues. Trimming removed 1 base at V and 1 base at J, with 5 bases between. The CDR3 nucleotides are TGTGCCAGCAGCGTAACAGAGAACACTGAAGCTTTCTTT. It codes for CASSVTENTEAFF.

The chain couples TRBV6-5 to TRBJ1-2; tentative D call: TRBD1 (5 bases). Deletions cut 3 bases from V and 4 bases from J, with 12 bases between. Germline CDR1 MNHEY, CDR2 SVGAGI. The CDR3 spans 14 residues. CDR3 bases: TGTGCCAGCAGTTATAGGGGTGCCACCTATGGCTACACCTTC. The encoded protein is CASSYRGATYGYTF.

The V and J genes are TRBV7-2 and TRBJ1-4; a possible D gene is TRBD1 (6 bases). The CDR3 runs 14 residues. V shed 2 bases and J shed 7 bases, with 11 bases lying between them. The germline gives CDR1 SGHTA, CDR2 FQGNSA. The CDR3 reads CASSLWGHGEKLFF. The CDR3 nucleotides read TGTGCCAGCAGCTTATGGGGGCACGGTGAAAAACTGTTTTTT.

V usage is TRBV14 and J usage is TRBJ2-7, with TRBD1 matching 9 bases. Per the germline V gene, CDR1 is SGHDN and CDR2 is FVKESK. The CDR3 runs 14 residues. J was trimmed by 2 bases and V by 1 base; bases with no gene match: 0. CDR3 protein: CASSQGTGAYEQYF. The CDR3 DNA sequence: TGTGCCAGCAGCCAAGGGACAGGGGCCTACGAGCAGTACTTC.

V gene TRBV19 combines with J gene TRBJ2-1, with TRBD2 matching over 10 bases. V lost 1 base to trimming and J lost 3 bases; unmatched junction nucleotides: 9. This CDR3 is 18 amino acids long. The germline V gene has CDR1 LNHDA and CDR2 SQIVND (reference sequence). The CDR3 loop is CASSIGGSGRAGYNEQFF. The CDR3 coding sequence is TGTGCCAGTAGTATAGGGGGCAGCGGGAGGGCCGGCTACAATGAGCAGTTCTTC.

Only a few counts were recorded for this clone. The V and J genes are TRBV7-3 and TRBJ2-6; the D gene is possibly TRBD1 (6 bases). The CDR3 runs 19 residues. V lost 4 bases, J lost 0 bases, and 19 bases lay in between. Germline loops: CDR1 SGHTA, CDR2 FQGTGA. The DNA of the CDR3 is TGTGCCAGCAGCTCATTCATGCCGAGGACAGTCTCTGGGGCCAACGTCCTGACTTTC. This codes for CASSSFMPRTVSGANVLTF.

The chain employs TRBV30 and TRBJ2-3; 10 nucleotides align to TRBD2. V trimming: 0 bases; J trimming: 2 bases; junction bases outside the gene matches: 8. Looked up from germline, CDR1 is GTSNPN and CDR2 is SVGIG (reference sequence). This CDR3 comprises 17 residues. CDR3 nucleotide sequence: TGTGCCTGGAGTGTATCGCGGACTAGCGGTATCACAGATACGCAGTATTTT. Translating gives CAWSVSRTSGITDTQYF.

The J gene is TRBJ2-1, the V gene TRBV7-3; 11 positions agree with TRBD2. The V and J ends lost 0 bases and 5 bases, in that order; junction bases with no gene match: 3. CDR3 length: 16 amino acids. Germline V gene data show CDR1 as SGHTA and CDR2 as FQGTGA. The CDR3 loop reads CASSLTGTSGHNEQFF. In DNA, the CDR3 is TGTGCCAGCAGCTTAACCGGGACTAGCGGTCACAATGAGCAGTTCTTC. Filled out from reference TRBV7-3 and TRBJ2-1, the complete variable domain reads GAGVSQTPSNKVTEKGKYVELRCDPISGHTALYWYRQSLGQGPEFLIYFQGTGAADDSGLPNDRFFAVRPEGSVSTLKIQRTERGDSAVYLCASSLTGTSGHNEQFFGPGTRLTVL.

V gene TRBV25-1 combines with J gene TRBJ1-5, with a possible D match to TRBD1 (5 bases). V lost 8 bases to trimming and J lost 4 bases, with 12 bases between them. This CDR3 has 13 residues. In germline, CDR1 is MGHDK, CDR2 SYGVNS. CDR3 DNA: TGTGCCAGCGGCCGCGGGGGGAATCAGCCCCAGCATTTT. It specifies CASGRGGNQPQHF. The full variable domain, rest sourced from reference TRBV25-1 and TRBJ1-5, is EADIYQTPRYLVIGTGKKITLECSQTMGHDKMYWYQQDPGMELHLIHYSYGVNSTEKGDLSSESTVSRIRTEHFPLTLESARPSHTSQYLCASGRGGNQPQHFGDGTRLSIL.